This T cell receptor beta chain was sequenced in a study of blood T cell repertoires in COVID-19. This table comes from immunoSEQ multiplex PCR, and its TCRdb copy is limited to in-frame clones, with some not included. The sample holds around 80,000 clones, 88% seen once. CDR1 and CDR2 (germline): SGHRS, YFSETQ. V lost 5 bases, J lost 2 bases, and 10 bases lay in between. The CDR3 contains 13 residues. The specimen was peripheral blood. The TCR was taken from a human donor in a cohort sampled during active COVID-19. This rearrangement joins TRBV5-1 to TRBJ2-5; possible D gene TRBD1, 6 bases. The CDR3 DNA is TGCGCCAGCAGGGTACAGGGACAAGAGACCCAGTACTTC. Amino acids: CASRVQGQETQYF.